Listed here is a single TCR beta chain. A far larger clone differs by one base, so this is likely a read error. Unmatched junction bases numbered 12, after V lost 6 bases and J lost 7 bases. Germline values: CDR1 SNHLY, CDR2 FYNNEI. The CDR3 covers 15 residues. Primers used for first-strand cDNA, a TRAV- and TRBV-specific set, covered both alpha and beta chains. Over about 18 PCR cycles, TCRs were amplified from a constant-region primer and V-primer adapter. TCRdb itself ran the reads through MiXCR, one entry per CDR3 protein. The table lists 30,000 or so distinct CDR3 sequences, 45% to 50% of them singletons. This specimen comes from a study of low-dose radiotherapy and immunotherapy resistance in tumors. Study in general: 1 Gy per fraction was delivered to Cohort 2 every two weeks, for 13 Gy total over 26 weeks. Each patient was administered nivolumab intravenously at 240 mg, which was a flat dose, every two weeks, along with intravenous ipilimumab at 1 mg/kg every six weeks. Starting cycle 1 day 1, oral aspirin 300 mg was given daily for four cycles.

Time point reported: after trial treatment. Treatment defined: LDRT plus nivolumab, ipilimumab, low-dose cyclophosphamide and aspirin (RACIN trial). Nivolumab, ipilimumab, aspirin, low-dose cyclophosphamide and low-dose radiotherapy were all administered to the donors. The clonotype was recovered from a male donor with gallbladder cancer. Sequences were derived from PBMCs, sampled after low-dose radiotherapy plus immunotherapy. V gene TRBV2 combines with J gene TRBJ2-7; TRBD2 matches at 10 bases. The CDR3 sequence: CASSGGTSAGNEQYF. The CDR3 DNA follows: TGTGCCAGCAGCGGCGGGACTAGCGCTGGCAATGAGCAGTACTTC.